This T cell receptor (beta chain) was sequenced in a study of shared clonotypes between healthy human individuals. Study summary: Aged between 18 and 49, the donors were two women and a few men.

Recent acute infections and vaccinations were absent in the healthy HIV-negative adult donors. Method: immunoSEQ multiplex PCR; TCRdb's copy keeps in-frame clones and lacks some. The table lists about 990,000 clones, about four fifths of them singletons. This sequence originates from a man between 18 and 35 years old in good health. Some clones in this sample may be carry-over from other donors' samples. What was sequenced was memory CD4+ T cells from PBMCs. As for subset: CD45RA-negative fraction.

CDR3 sequence: CASTLLTGLSTDTQYF. CDR3 DNA: TGTGCCAGCACCCTACTTACAGGGCTTAGCACAGATACGCAGTATTTT. The chain is built from TRBV7-9 and TRBJ2-3; possibly TRBD1 for D (6 bases). The CDR3 consists of 16 residues. With 7 bases removed from V and 0 bases from J, the gap between germline ends came to 17 bases. Germline loops: CDR1 SEHNR, CDR2 FQNEAQ (reference sequence).